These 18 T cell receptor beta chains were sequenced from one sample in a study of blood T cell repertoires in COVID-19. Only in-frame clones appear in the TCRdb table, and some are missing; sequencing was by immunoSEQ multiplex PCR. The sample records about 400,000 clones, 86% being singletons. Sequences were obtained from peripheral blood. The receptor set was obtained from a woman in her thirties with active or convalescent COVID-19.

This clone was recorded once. The CDR3 DNA reads as TGCAGCGTAGGACAGGAGGGCATGGAGACCCAGTACTTC. It encodes CSVGQEGMETQYF. V usage is TRBV29-1 and J usage is TRBJ2-5; D is possibly TRBD1 (7 bases). The germline V gene has CDR1 SQVTM and CDR2 ANQGSEA. V lost 6 bases to trimming and J lost 5 bases, with 16 bases between them. The length of the CDR3 is 13 residues.

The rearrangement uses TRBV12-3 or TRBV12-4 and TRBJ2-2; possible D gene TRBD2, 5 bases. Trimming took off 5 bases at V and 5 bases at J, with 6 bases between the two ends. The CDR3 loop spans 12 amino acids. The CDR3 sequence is CASSPGTGELFF. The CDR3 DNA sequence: TGTGCCAGCAGTCCGGGGACCGGGGAGCTGTTTTTT.

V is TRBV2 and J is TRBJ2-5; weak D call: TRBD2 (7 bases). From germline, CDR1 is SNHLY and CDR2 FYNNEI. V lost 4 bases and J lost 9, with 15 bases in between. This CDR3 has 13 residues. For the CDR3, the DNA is TGTGCCAGCAGTGGGGGCATAGGGGGGGCCCAGTACTTC. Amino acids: CASSGGIGGAQYF.

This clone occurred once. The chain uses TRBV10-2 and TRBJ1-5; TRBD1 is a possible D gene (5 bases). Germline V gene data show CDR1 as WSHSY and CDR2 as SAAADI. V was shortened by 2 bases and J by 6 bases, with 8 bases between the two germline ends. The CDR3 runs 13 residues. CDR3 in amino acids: CASSEGGVQPQHF. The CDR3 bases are TGCGCCAGCAGTGAGGGGGGGGTTCAGCCCCAGCATTTT.

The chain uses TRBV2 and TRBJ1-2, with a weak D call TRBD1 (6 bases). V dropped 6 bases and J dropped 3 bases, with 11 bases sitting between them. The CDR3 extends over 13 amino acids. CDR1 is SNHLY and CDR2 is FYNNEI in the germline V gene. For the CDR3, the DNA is TGTGCCAGCAGAAACAGGGCCTACTATGGCTACACCTTC. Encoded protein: CASRNRAYYGYTF.

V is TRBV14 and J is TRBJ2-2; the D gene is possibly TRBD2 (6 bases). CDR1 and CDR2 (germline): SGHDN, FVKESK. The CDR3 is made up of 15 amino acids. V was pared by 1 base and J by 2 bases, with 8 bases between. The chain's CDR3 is CASSQGGTNTGELFF. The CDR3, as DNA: TGTGCCAGCAGCCAAGGTGGGACTAACACCGGGGAGCTGTTTTTT.

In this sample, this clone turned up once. The CDR3 is CARSSTSGGPGEQFF. The DNA for the CDR3 is TGTGCCAGAAGCTCCACTAGCGGGGGGCCCGGTGAGCAGTTCTTC. The rearrangement uses TRBV5-3 and TRBJ2-1, with TRBD2 matching over 12 bases. TRBV5-3 counts as an open reading frame of uncertain function. J was trimmed by 9 bases and V by 3 bases; bases with no gene match: 7. The CDR3 sequence is 15 residues long.

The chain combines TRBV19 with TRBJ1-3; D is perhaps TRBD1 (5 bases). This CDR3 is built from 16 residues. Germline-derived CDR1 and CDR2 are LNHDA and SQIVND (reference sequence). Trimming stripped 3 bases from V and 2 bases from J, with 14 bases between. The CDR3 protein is CASSMGQSSTGNTIYF. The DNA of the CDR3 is TGTGCCAGTAGTATGGGGCAGTCATCGACTGGAAACACCATATATTTT.

DNA for the CDR3: TGTGCCAGCAGCCTCGGGACAGGGCAAACCGGGGAGCTGTTTTTT. Protein sequence: CASSLGTGQTGELFF. The chain uses TRBV7-6 and TRBJ2-2; 9 bases map to TRBD1. V lost 5 bases to trimming and J lost 5 bases; unmatched junction nucleotides: 6. CDR1 is SGHVS and CDR2 is FNYEAQ in the germline V gene. The length of the CDR3 is 15 residues.

The CDR3 protein is CASSYWTSGGEQFF. DNA of the CDR3: TGTGCCAGCAGTTACTGGACTAGCGGGGGGGAGCAGTTCTTC. This sequence joins TRBV6-5 and TRBJ2-1; 14 bases match TRBD2. The CDR3 runs to 14 residues. V lost 1 base to trimming and J lost 10 bases; unmatched junction nucleotides: 0. Germline V gene lookup returns CDR1 MNHEY and CDR2 SVGAGI.

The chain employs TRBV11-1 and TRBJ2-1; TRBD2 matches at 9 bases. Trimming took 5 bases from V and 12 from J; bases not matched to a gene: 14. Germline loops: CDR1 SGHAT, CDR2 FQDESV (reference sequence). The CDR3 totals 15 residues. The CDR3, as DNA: TGTGCCAGCAGCCCAAACCCAGTAGCGGGAGACCGGCAGTTCTTC. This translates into CASSPNPVAGDRQFF.

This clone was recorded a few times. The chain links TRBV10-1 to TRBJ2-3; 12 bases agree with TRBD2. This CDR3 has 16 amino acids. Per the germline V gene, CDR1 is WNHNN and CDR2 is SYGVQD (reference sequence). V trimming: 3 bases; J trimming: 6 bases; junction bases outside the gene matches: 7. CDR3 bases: TGCGCCAGCAGTGAAGTTCTAGCGGGGGGGCTCGATACGCAGTATTTT. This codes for CASSEVLAGGLDTQYF.

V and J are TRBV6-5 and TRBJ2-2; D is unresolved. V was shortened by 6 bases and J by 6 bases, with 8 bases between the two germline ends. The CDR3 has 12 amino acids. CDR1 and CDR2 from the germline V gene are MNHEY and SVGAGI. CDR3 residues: CASRPHPGELFF. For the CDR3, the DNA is TGTGCCAGCAGGCCACACCCCGGGGAGCTGTTTTTT.

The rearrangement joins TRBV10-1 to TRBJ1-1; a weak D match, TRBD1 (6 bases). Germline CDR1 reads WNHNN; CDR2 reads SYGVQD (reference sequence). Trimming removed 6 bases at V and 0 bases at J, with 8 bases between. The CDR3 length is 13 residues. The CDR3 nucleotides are TGCGCCAGCAGGACAGGAATGAACACTGAAGCTTTCTTT. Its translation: CASRTGMNTEAFF.

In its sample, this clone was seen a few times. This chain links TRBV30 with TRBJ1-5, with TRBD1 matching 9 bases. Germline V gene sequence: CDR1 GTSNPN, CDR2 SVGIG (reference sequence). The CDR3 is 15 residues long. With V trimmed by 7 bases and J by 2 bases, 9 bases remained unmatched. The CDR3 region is CASSLGQGGNQPQHF. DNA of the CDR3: TGTGCCTCCTCCTTGGGACAGGGAGGCAATCAGCCCCAGCATTTT. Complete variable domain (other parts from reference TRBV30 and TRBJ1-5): SQTIHQWPATLVQPVGSPLSLECTVEGTSNPNLYWYRQAAGRGLQLLFYSVGIGQISSEVPQNLSASRPQDRQFILSSKKLLLSDSGFYLCASSLGQGGNQPQHFGDGTRLSIL.

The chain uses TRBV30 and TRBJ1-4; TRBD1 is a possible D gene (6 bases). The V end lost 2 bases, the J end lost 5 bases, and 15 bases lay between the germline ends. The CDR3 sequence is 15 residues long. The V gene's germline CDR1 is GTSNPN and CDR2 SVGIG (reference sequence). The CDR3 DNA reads TGTGCCTGGAGTCACGACAGCGGGGGCAATGAAAAACTGTTTTTT. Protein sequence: CAWSHDSGGNEKLFF.

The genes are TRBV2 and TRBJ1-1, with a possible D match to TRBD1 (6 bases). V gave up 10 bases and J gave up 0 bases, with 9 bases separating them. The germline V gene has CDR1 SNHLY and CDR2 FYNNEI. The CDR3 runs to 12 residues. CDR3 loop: CATGQMNTEAFF. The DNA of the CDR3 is TGTGCCACCGGACAGATGAACACTGAAGCTTTCTTT.

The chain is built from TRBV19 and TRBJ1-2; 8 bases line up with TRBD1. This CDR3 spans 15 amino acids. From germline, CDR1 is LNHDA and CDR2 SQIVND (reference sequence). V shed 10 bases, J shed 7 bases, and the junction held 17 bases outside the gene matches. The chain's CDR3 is CATTADGQGVGGYTF. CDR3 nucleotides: TGTGCCACCACAGCCGACGGACAGGGAGTTGGTGGCTACACCTTC.